This T cell receptor beta chain came from a study of OX40 agonist ivuxolimab in advanced cancers. Only in-frame clones appear in the TCRdb table, and some are missing; sequencing was by immunoSEQ multiplex PCR. The sample lists approximately 81,000 clones, approximately 90% occurring once. CDR1 is SGDLS and CDR2 is YYNGEE in the germline V gene. The CDR3 consists of 14 residues. V was pared by 4 bases and J by 1 base, with 11 bases between. This TCR was sampled from an adult with an advanced solid tumor such as melanoma, head and neck, liver or kidney cancer. The starting material was CD4+ or CD8+ T cells sorted from blood, obtained in a trial of the OX40 agonist ivuxolimab. V gene TRBV9 combines with J gene TRBJ2-5; perhaps TRBD2 as D (5 bases). The CDR3 sequence: CASSPSAGQETQYF. The CDR3 DNA follows: TGTGCCAGCAGCCCCTCGGCGGGCCAAGAGACCCAGTACTTC. The complete variable domain, with remaining parts taken from reference TRBV9 and TRBJ2-5, reads DSGVTQTPKHLITATGQRVTLRCSPRSGDLSVYWYQQSLDQGLQFLIQYYNGEERAKGNILERFSAQQFPDLHSELNLSSLELGDSALYFCASSPSAGQETQYFGPGTRLLVL.